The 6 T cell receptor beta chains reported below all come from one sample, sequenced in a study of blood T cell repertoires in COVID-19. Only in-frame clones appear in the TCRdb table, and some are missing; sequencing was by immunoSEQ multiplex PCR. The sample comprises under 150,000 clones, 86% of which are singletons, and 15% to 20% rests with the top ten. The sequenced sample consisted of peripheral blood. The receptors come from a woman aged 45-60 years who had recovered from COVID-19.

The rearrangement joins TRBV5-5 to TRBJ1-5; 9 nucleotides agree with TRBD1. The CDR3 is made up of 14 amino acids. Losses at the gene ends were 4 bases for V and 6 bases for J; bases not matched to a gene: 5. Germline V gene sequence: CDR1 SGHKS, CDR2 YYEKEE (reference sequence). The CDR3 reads CASSITGGTQPQHF. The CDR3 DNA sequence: TGTGCCAGCAGCATAACAGGGGGCACTCAGCCCCAGCATTTT. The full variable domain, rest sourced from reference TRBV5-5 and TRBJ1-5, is DAGVTQSPTHLIKTRGQQVTLRCSPISGHKSVSWYQQVLGQGPQFIFQYYEKEERGRGNFPDRFSARQFPNYSSELNVNALLLGDSALYLCASSITGGTQPQHFGDGTRLSIL.

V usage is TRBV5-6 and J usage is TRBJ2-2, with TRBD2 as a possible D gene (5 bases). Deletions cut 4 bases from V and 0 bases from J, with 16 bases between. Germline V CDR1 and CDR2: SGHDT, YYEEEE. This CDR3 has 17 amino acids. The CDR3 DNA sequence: TGTGCCAGCAGCCCATGGTGGGCCGGGGCGAACACCGGGGAGCTGTTTTTT. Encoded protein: CASSPWWAGANTGELFF.

CDR3 in amino acids: CASTGDSLVEKLFF. The CDR3 nucleotides read TGTGCCAGCACGGGGGACAGTTTGGTTGAAAAACTGTTTTTT. The chain combines TRBV2 with TRBJ1-4; 7 bases fit TRBD1. CDR1 and CDR2 from the germline V gene are SNHLY and FYNNEI. V shed 7 bases, J shed 7 bases, and the junction held 9 bases outside the gene matches. This CDR3 has 14 amino acids.

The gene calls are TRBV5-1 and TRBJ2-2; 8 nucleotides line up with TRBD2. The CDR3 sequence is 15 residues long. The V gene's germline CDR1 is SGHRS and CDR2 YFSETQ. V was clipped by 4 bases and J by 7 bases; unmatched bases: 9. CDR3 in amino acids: CASSPTTSVSGELFF. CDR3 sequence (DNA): TGCGCCAGCAGCCCCACGACTAGCGTGAGCGGGGAGCTGTTTTTT.

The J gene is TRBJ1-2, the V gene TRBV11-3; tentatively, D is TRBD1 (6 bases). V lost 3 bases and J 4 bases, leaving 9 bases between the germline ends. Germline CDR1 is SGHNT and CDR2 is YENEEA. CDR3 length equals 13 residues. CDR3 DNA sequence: TGTGCCAGCAGCTTCACAGGGACCTATGGCTACACCTTC. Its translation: CASSFTGTYGYTF. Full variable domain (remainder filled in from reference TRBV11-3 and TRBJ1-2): EAGVVQSPRYKIIEKKQPVAFWCNPISGHNTLYWYLQNLGQGPELLIRYENEEAVDDSQLPKDRFSAERLKGVDSTLKIQPAELGDSAVYLCASSFTGTYGYTFGSGTRLTVV.

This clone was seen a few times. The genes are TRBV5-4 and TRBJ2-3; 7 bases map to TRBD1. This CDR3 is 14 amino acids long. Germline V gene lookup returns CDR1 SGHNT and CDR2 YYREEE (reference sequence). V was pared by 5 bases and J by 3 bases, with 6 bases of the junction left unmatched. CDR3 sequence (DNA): TGTGCCAGCAGACCGGGACAGCTGACAGATACGCAGTATTTT. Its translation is CASRPGQLTDTQYF.